The T cell receptor (beta chain) described here comes from a study of technical replicates of blood from several donors. Sequencing was performed with immunoSEQ multiplex PCR; in TCRdb, only in-frame clones are kept and a portion is missing. Altogether about 93,000 clones are present, about 96% being singletons, with the ten largest covering 0.25% to 0.3%. Germline assignment: CDR1 LNHDA and CDR2 SQIVND (reference sequence). The germline V and J ends were trimmed by 5 bases and 0 bases, with 8 bases remaining between them. The CDR3 has 13 amino acids. The V and J genes are TRBV19 and TRBJ2-7, with D maybe TRBD1 (6 bases). Sequenced material: T cells isolated from PBMCs. The clonotype comes from a human donor in good health. The CDR3 DNA follows: TGTGCCAGTAGTGAGACAGGCTCCTACGAGCAGTACTTC. Its protein is CASSETGSYEQYF.